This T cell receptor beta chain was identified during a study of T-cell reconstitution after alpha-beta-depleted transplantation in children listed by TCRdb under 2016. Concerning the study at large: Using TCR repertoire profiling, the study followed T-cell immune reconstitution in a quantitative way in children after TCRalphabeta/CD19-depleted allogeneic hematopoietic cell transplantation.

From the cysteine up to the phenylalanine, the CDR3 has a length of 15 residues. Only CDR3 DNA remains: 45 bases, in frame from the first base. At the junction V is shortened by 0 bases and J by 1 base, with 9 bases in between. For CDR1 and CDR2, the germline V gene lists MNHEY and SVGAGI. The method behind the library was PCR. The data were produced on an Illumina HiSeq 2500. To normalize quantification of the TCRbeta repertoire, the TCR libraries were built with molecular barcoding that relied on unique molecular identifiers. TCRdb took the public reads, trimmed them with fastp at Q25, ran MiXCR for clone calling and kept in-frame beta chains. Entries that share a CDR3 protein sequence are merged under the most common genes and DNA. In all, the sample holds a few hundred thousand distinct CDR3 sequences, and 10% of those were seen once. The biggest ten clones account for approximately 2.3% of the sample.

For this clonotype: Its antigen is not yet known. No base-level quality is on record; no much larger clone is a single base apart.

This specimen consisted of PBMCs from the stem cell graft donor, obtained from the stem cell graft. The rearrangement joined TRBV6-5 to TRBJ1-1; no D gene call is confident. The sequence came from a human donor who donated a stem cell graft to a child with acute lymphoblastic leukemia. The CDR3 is CASSYSVERNTEAFF. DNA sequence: TGTGCCAGCAGTTACTCGGTGGAAAGGAACACTGAAGCTTTCTTT.